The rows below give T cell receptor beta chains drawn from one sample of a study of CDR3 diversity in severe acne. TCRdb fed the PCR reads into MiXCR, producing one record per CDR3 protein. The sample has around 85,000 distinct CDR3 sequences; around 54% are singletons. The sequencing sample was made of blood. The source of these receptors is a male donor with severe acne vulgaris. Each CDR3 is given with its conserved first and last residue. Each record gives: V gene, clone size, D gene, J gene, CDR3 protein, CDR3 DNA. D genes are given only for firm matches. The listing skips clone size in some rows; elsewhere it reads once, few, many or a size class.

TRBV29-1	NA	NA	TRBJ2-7	CSVRTDTSYEQYF	TGCAGCGTGCGGACAGATACCTCCTACGAGCAGTACTTC
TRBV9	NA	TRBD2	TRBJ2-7	CASSTLTGPGLANEQYF	TGTGCCAGCAGCACACTGACAGGGCCGGGACTAGCGAACGAGCAGTACTTC
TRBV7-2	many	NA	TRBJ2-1	CASSFGGLGNEQFF	TGTGCCAGCAGCTTCGGGGGCCTGGGCAATGAGCAGTTCTTC
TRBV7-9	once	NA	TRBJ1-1	CASSPDSLEAFF	TGCGCCAGCAGCCCCGATTCACTAGAAGCTTTCTTT
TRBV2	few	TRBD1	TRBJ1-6	CASSVVQGNSPLHF	TGTGCCAGCAGTGTTGTACAGGGGAATTCACCCCTCCACTTT
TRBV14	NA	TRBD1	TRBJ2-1	CASSQQYRTGGNEQFF	TGTGCCAGCAGCCAACAGTATAGGACAGGGGGCAATGAGCAGTTCTTC
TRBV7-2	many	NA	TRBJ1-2	CASSPVGYGYTF	TGTGCCAGCAGCCCCGTCGGGTATGGCTACACCTTC
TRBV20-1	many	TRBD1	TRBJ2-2	CSAKGQGPTGELFF	TGCAGTGCCAAGGGACAGGGGCCCACCGGGGAGCTGTTTTTT
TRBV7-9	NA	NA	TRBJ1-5	CASSFGGASNQPQHF	TGTGCCAGCAGCTTCGGGGGGGCGAGCAATCAGCCCCAGCATTTT
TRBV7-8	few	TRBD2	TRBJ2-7	CASSFQREGSYEQYF	TGTGCCAGCAGCTTCCAGCGGGAGGGGTCCTACGAGCAGTACTTC
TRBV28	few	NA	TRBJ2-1	CASSLEGVSGNKQLF	TGTGCCAGCAGTTTGGAAGGGGTGAGCGGCAATAAGCAGCTCTTC
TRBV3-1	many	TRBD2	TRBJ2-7	CASSHGTSWAYEQYF	TGTGCCAGCAGCCACGGGACTAGCTGGGCCTACGAGCAGTACTTC
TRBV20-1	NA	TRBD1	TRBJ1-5	CSAGDRGNQPQHF	TGCAGTGCTGGGGACAGAGGCAATCAGCCCCAGCATTTT
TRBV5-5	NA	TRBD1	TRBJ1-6	CASSIPWTDRPYNSPLHF	TGTGCCAGTAGTATTCCGTGGACGGACAGGCCGTATAATTCACCCCTCCACTTT
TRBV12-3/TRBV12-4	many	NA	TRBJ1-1	CASSLGYGPKNTEAFF	TGTGCCAGCAGTTTGGGTTATGGACCGAAAAACACTGAAGCTTTCTTT
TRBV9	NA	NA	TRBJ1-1	CASSVDQGLGGKTEAFF	TGTGCCAGCAGCGTAGACCAGGGTTTGGGCGGAAAGACTGAAGCTTTCTTT
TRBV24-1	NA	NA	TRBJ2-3	CATSRHGTGAQYF	TGTGCCACCAGCCGTCACGGCACAGGTGCGCAGTATTTT
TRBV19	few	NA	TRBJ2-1	CASSWRSEQFF	TGTGCCAGTAGTTGGAGGTCTGAGCAGTTCTTC
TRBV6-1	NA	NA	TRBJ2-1	CASSEPEGYNEQFF	TGTGCCAGCAGTGAACCGGAAGGGTACAATGAGCAGTTCTTC
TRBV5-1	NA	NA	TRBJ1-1	CTSSLLIEGSEAFF	TGCACCAGCAGCTTACTTATAGAGGGTTCTGAAGCTTTCTTT
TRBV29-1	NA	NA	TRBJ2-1	CSEKVVYDEQFF	TGCAGCGAGAAAGTGGTCTACGATGAGCAGTTCTTT
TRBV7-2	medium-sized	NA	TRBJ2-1	CASRGGHYNEQFF	TGTGCCAGCAGAGGTGGACACTACAATGAGCAGTTCTTC
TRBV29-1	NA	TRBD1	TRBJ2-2	CSVGTGEGTGELFF	TGCAGCGTCGGGACAGGGGAGGGAACCGGGGAGCTGTTTTTT
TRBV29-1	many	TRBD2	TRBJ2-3	CSVLPSGSTDTQYF	TGCAGCGTTCTCCCTAGCGGGAGCACAGATACGCAGTATTTT
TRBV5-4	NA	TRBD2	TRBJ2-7	CASSLWAGGSYEQYF	TGTGCCAGCAGCTTGTGGGCGGGAGGGTCCTACGAGCAGTACTTC
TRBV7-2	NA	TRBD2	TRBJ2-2	CASSSPSGRVTGGELFF	TGTGCCAGCAGCTCTCCTAGCGGGAGAGTCACAGGCGGGGAGCTGTTTTTT
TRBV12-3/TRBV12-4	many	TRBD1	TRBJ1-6	CASSTGGPKAPLHF	TGTGCCAGCAGCACAGGGGGCCCCAAGGCACCCCTCCACTTT
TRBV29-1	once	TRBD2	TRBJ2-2	CSSGLATQHTGELFF	TGCAGCTCAGGACTAGCGACTCAGCACACCGGGGAGCTGTTTTTT
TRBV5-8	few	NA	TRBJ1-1	CASSLIPSRAFF	TGTGCCAGCAGCTTGATCCCGTCCCGAGCTTTCTTT
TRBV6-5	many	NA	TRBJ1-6	CASSWGTGNSPLHF	TGTGCCAGCAGTTGGGGTACGGGTAATTCACCCCTCCACTTT
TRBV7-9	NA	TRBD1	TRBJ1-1	CASSRWDRGHTEAFF	TGTGCCAGCAGCCGCTGGGACAGGGGTCACACTGAAGCTTTCTTT
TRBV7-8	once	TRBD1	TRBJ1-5	CASSLATGDQPQHF	TGTGCCAGCAGCTTAGCCACAGGGGATCAGCCCCAGCATTTT
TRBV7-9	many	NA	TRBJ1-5	CASSQGAQPQHF	TGTGCCAGCAGTCAAGGGGCTCAGCCCCAGCATTTT
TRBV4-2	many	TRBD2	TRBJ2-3	CASSQDPGSSGMTDTQYF	TGTGCCAGCAGCCAAGATCCGGGGTCTAGCGGGATGACAGATACGCAGTATTTT
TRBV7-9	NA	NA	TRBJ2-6	CASSLGDVLTF	TGTGCCAGCAGCTTAGGGGACGTCCTGACTTTC
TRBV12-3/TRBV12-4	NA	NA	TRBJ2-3	CASSFGGGASDTQYF	TGTGCCAGCAGTTTTGGGGGGGGGGCGTCAGATACGCAGTATTTT
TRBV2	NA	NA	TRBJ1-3	CASSALTAYGYTIYF	TGTGCCAGCAGCGCATTGACAGCCTATGGCTACACCATATATTTT